This TCR beta chain originates from a study of blood T cell repertoires in COVID-19. Overall study context: The study drew acute and convalescent COVID-19 samples from the United States, Italy and Spain. In each case, the material was cDNA or gDNA derived from T cells, B-cell-depleted T cells, or PBMCs.

With 4 bases clipped from V and 2 bases from J, the junction kept 5 bases outside the gene matches. CDR1 and CDR2 (germline): SGHDN, FVKESK. The CDR3 spans 16 residues. Per the original data handling: Amplification with reference gene primers provided the estimates of nucleated cell counts. Repertoires were generated with immunoSEQ multiplex PCR, while TCRdb's copy carries only in-frame clones and drops some. That table furnishes V, J and clone size, whereas the DNA furnished D and trimming. This sample has some 83,000 clones, with 81% found just once. The chain links TRBV14 to TRBJ2-2; 9 positions match TRBD1. The specimen was peripheral blood. This clonotype originated in a man at least 80 years old with acute or convalescent COVID-19. DNA for the CDR3: TGTGCCAGCAGCCGCTGGACAGGGGTAAACACCGGGGAGCTGTTTTTT. It is translated as CASSRWTGVNTGELFF.